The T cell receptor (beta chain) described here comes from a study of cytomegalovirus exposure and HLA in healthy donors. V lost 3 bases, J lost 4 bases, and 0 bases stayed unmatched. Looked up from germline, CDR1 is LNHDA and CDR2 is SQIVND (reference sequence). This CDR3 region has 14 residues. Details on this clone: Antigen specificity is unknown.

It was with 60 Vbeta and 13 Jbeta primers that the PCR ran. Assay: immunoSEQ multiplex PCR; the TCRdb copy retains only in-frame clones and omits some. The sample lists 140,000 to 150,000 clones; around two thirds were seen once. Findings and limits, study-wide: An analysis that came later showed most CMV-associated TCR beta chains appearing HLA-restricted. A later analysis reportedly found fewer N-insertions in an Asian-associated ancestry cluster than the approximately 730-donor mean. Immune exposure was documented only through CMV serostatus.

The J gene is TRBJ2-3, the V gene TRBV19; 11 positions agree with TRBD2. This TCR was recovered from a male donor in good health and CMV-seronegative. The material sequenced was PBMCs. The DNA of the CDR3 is TGTGCCAGTAGTATTAGCGGGGGGGCAGATACGCAGTATTTT. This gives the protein CASSISGGADTQYF.